The next 29 T cell receptor beta chains were all read from a single sample in a study of vaccination effects on CD4 cells after COVID-19. Before any sequencing was done, the ViraFEST assay used viral peptide pools to expand antigen-specific CD4+ T cells. At the end of over 8 days of culture, CD4+ T cells were isolated. Assay: immunoSEQ multiplex PCR; the TCRdb copy retains only in-frame clones and omits some. The sample carries 50,000 or so clones, around 80% recorded once. Their specific antigens are unknown. The sample in question was CD4+ T cells from PBMCs cultured with HCoV-229E spike peptides, obtained before COVID-19 vaccination. These receptors all come from a human donor who received a COVID-19 vaccine.

The chain links TRBV21-1 to TRBJ1-2. TRBV21-1 is assigned pseudogene status. The CDR3 sequence is 14 residues long. In DNA, the CDR3 is TGTGCCAGCAGCAAAGATCGTTCGGGTTATGGCTACACCTTC. It translates to CASSKDRSGYGYTF.

The chain links TRBV6-5 to TRBJ2-5, with D possibly matching TRBD1 (6 bases). V lost 6 bases, J lost 5 bases, and 16 bases lay in between. The germline CDR1 and CDR2 sequences are MNHEY and SVGAGI. The CDR3 is made up of 14 amino acids. The CDR3 DNA reads as TGTGCCAGCAGAGATACAGGGATCCGGGAGACCCAGTACTTC. It specifies CASRDTGIRETQYF.

J is TRBJ1-4 and V is TRBV9; D uncertain. V was trimmed by 4 bases and J by 0 bases, leaving 7 bases between them. The length of the CDR3 is 14 residues. Germline CDR1 SGDLS, CDR2 YYNGEE. CDR3 sequence: CASSPDATNEKLFF. The DNA for the CDR3 is TGTGCCAGCAGCCCAGATGCAACTAATGAAAAACTGTTTTTT.

The chain uses TRBV10-3 and TRBJ2-3, with 7 positions matching TRBD2. V shed 8 bases, J shed 0 bases, and the junction held 8 bases outside the gene matches. The CDR3 is made up of 15 amino acids. Germline-derived CDR1 and CDR2 are ENHRY and SYGVKD. The CDR3 protein is CAIEGGDASTDTQYF. The DNA of the CDR3 is TGTGCCATCGAGGGAGGGGACGCTAGCACAGATACGCAGTATTTT.

This chain uses TRBV10-1 with TRBJ2-3; TRBD2 might be the D (5 bases). Germline-derived CDR1 and CDR2 are WNHNN and SYGVQD (reference sequence). Trimming shortened V by 3 bases and J by 1 base, and 11 bases separated the two germline ends. The CDR3 spans 15 residues. CDR3 DNA: TGCGCCAGCAGTGACCCGGGGTTTGGCACAGATACGCAGTATTTT. It is translated as CASSDPGFGTDTQYF.

The V call is TRBV2, the J call TRBJ2-7; D unresolved. Germline assignment: CDR1 SNHLY and CDR2 FYNNEI. Trimming stripped 5 bases from V and 0 bases from J, with 11 bases between. The CDR3 has 14 amino acids. Here the CDR3 DNA reads TGTGCCAGCAGTAGGACCGTCGTCTCCTACGAGCAGTACGTC. This encodes CASSRTVVSYEQYV.

The V gene is TRBV6-5, the J gene TRBJ2-1; TRBD2 aligns across 7 bases. CDR1 and CDR2 (germline): MNHEY, SVGAGI. The CDR3 extends over 15 amino acids. The V and J ends lost 8 bases and 5 bases, in that order; junction bases with no gene match: 12. The CDR3 nucleotides are TGTGCCAGCCAACGCCGGACTAGGGATAACAATGAGCAGTTCTTC. Amino acids: CASQRRTRDNNEQFF.

The chain couples TRBV5-1 to TRBJ1-6; TRBD1 aligns across 8 bases. Germline lookup yields CDR1 SGHRS and CDR2 YFSETQ. After removal of 0 bases from V and 7 bases from J, the junction contained 9 bases not matched to a gene. This CDR3 has 17 amino acids. CDR3 amino acids: CASSLELQGAGNSPLHF. The DNA of the CDR3 is TGCGCCAGCAGCTTGGAACTGCAGGGGGCAGGGAATTCACCCCTCCACTTT.

This chain connects TRBV7-2 to TRBJ1-2; the D is unclear. V lost 5 bases, J lost 6 bases, and 10 bases lay in between. This CDR3 comprises 12 residues. Germline V lookup: CDR1 SGHTA, CDR2 FQGNSA. In nucleotides, the CDR3 is TGTGCCAGCAGCCTGCTGGGCAATGGCTACACCTTC. Protein product: CASSLLGNGYTF. Full variable domain (outside the CDR3, taken from reference TRBV7-2 and TRBJ1-2): GAGVSQSPSNKVTEKGKDVELRCDPISGHTALYWYRQSLGQGLEFLIYFQGNSAPDKSGLPSDRFSAERTGGSVSTLTIQRTQQEDSAVYLCASSLLGNGYTFGSGTRLTVV.

V usage is TRBV6-5 and J usage is TRBJ2-2, with 7 bases aligning to TRBD2. V dropped 4 bases and J dropped 7; count of bases not matched to a gene: 6. The germline V gene has CDR1 MNHEY and CDR2 SVGAGI. This CDR3 is 14 amino acids long. This chain's CDR3 is CASSFERGNGELFF. The CDR3 bases are TGTGCCAGCAGTTTCGAGCGGGGTAACGGGGAGCTGTTTTTT.

The table lists this clone with a few counts. This sequence joins TRBV7-2 and TRBJ1-2; unclear D gene. The germline gives CDR1 SGHTA, CDR2 FQGNSA. Trimming cost V 3 bases and J 4 bases, with 9 bases left between them. The length of the CDR3 is 13 residues. This chain's CDR3 is CASSFTVGYGYTF. In DNA form, the CDR3 reads TGTGCCAGCAGCTTTACGGTGGGCTATGGCTACACCTTC.

The V gene is TRBV6-5, the J gene TRBJ2-7; 7 bases are shared with TRBD1. The CDR3 runs 14 residues. V dropped 6 bases and J dropped 4; count of bases not matched to a gene: 9. In germline, CDR1 is MNHEY, CDR2 SVGAGI. In DNA form, the CDR3 reads TGTGCCAGCAGAGCTAACAGGGGCAAGTACGAGCAGTACGTC. Protein: CASRANRGKYEQYV.

The V and J genes are TRBV5-4 and TRBJ1-2; D is unresolved. Germline V lookup: CDR1 SGHNT, CDR2 YYREEE (reference sequence). Between the trimmed V and J ends, which lost 0 bases and 2 bases, there was a span of 11 bases. This CDR3 has 15 amino acids. The CDR3 protein is CASSLANAQNYGYTF. The CDR3 nucleotides are TGTGCCAGCAGCTTGGCCAACGCACAAAACTATGGCTACACCTTC.

This chain connects TRBV18 to TRBJ2-5; D remains ambiguous. Trimming removed 3 bases at V and 2 bases at J, with 13 bases between. From germline, CDR1 is KGHSH and CDR2 LQKENI. This CDR3 region has 15 residues. The CDR3 DNA reads TGTGCCAGCTCACCGCAACTACAAATTCAAGAGACCCAGTACTTC. Amino acid sequence: CASSPQLQIQETQYF.

The rearrangement links TRBV4-1 to TRBJ1-5, with D perhaps matching TRBD1 (5 bases). V was shortened by 4 bases and J by 1 base, with 11 bases between the two germline ends. CDR3 length: 15 residues. The germline V gene has CDR1 MGHRA and CDR2 YSYEKL. CDR3 amino acids: CASSRTQVSNQPQHF. The CDR3, as DNA: TGCGCCAGCAGCCGCACACAGGTGAGCAATCAGCCCCAGCATTTT.

This clone was seen a single time. The chain uses TRBV5-1 and TRBJ2-3; 9 bases align to TRBD1. CDR1 is SGHRS and CDR2 is YFSETQ in the germline V gene. V dropped 2 bases and J dropped 1; count of bases not matched to a gene: 8. CDR3 size: 17 residues. CDR3 in DNA: TGCGCCAGCAGCTTCCAAGGGACAGGGTTGGGCACAGATACGCAGTATTTT. This codes for CASSFQGTGLGTDTQYF.

The chain is built from TRBV29-1 and TRBJ2-3; D is unresolved. Trimming pared 6 bases from V and 10 bases from J, leaving 11 bases between. The germline CDR1 and CDR2 sequences are SQVTM and ANQGSEA. The CDR3 has 10 residues. CDR3 sequence (DNA): TGCAGCGTCCACCCCCAGGCGCAGTATTTT. Translation gives CSVHPQAQYF.

In its sample, this clone is medium-sized. The chain couples TRBV7-2 to TRBJ1-2; no definite D call. V shed 5 bases and J shed 1 base, with 11 bases lying between them. CDR3 length: 14 amino acids. Germline V gene data show CDR1 as SGHTA and CDR2 as FQGNSA. The CDR3 is CASSPATDNYGYTF. Here the CDR3 DNA reads TGTGCCAGCAGCCCCGCCACAGATAACTATGGCTACACCTTC.

The V and J genes are TRBV5-5 and TRBJ2-3; TRBD2 agrees at 11 bases. V lost 4 bases, J lost 5 bases, and 12 bases stayed unmatched. The germline V gene has CDR1 SGHKS and CDR2 YYEKEE (reference sequence). CDR3 size: 17 residues. The DNA of the CDR3 is TGTGCCAGCAGCCCAATATTGACTAGCGGGGCCCAAGATACGCAGTATTTT. It translates to CASSPILTSGAQDTQYF.

This clone was seen a single time. CDR3 amino acids: CASSTENYNSPLHF. The CDR3 nucleotides read TGTGCCAGCAGCACAGAGAACTATAATTCACCCCTCCACTTT. This chain uses TRBV7-8 with TRBJ1-6; no clear D gene. Trimming removed 5 bases at V and 3 bases at J, with 8 bases between. The CDR3 has 14 amino acids. CDR1 is SGHVS and CDR2 is FQNEAQ in the germline V gene.

This chain uses TRBV21-1 with TRBJ1-2. TRBV21-1 is a recognized pseudogene. The CDR3 covers 13 residues. The chain's CDR3 is CASSKAPGWGYTF. CDR3 in DNA: TGTGCCAGCAGCAAAGCCCCGGGCTGGGGCTACACCTTC.

The chain recombines TRBV24-1 with TRBJ1-5; D not resolved. CDR1 and CDR2 (germline): KGHDR, SFDVKD. The V gene lost 5 bases and the J gene lost 2 bases, with 12 bases spanning the gap. The CDR3 covers 15 residues. The DNA for the CDR3 is TGTGCCACCAGTGCATCTCGGATGGGCAATCAGCCCCAGCATTTT. Translation: CATSASRMGNQPQHF.

The genes are TRBV5-1 and TRBJ2-1; D gene ambiguous. Per the germline V gene, CDR1 is SGHRS and CDR2 is YFSETQ. Trimming took 7 bases from V and 4 from J, leaving 6 bases between them. The CDR3 totals 11 residues. CDR3 in DNA: TGCGCCAGCCAGCTGTACAATGAGCAGTTCTTC. Amino acids: CASQLYNEQFF.

The genes are TRBV5-8 and TRBJ2-1; D unclear. Trimming cost V 7 bases and J 7 bases, with 6 bases left between them. The CDR3 runs 10 residues. Germline loops: CDR1 SGHTS, CDR2 YDEGEE. The DNA of the CDR3 is TGTGCCAGCCCCGGAAATGAGCAGTTCTTC. Amino acid sequence: CASPGNEQFF.

The chain is built from TRBV19 and TRBJ1-5; the match to TRBD1 covers 9 bases. V was pared by 6 bases and J by 4 bases, with 4 bases of the junction left unmatched. CDR1 is LNHDA, CDR2 SQIVND, per germline (reference sequence). The CDR3 has 14 amino acids. CDR3 region: CASSRDRVNQPQHF. The CDR3 DNA reads as TGTGCCAGTAGCCGGGACAGGGTTAATCAGCCCCAGCATTTT.

The chain uses TRBV20-1 and TRBJ2-1; a weak D match, TRBD1 (6 bases). V gave up 3 bases and J gave up 10 bases, with 19 bases separating them. Per germline, CDR1 DFQATT and CDR2 SNEGSKA (reference sequence). CDR3 length equals 14 residues. The DNA for the CDR3 is TGCAGTGCTAGTGACCAGGGGCTGCTCGGGGAGCAGTTCTTC. Encoded protein: CSASDQGLLGEQFF.

The chain has TRBV28 and TRBJ1-1, with TRBD1 as a possible D gene (5 bases). CDR1 and CDR2 (germline): MDHEN, SYDVKM. CDR3 length: 11 amino acids. Trimming shortened V by 2 bases and J by 10 bases, and 8 bases separated the two germline ends. CDR3 in amino acids: CASSLRGVAFF. In DNA, the CDR3 is TGTGCCAGCAGTTTAAGGGGTGTAGCTTTCTTT.

This clone was observed a few times. The CDR3 DNA is TGTGCCAGCAGCCGTTCAGGGTTTAGCAATCAGCCCCAGCATTTT. It yields the protein CASSRSGFSNQPQHF. The genes are TRBV9 and TRBJ1-5; maybe TRBD1 (5 bases). Germline CDR1 reads SGDLS; CDR2 reads YYNGEE. V was shortened by 4 bases and J by 0 bases, with 11 bases between the two germline ends. This CDR3 has 15 amino acids. Complete variable domain (other parts from reference TRBV9 and TRBJ1-5): DSGVTQTPKHLITATGQRVTLRCSPRSGDLSVYWYQQSLDQGLQFLIQYYNGEERAKGNILERFSAQQFPDLHSELNLSSLELGDSALYFCASSRSGFSNQPQHFGDGTRLSIL.

The chain links TRBV7-2 to TRBJ2-1, with TRBD1 identical over 11 bases. This CDR3 region has 15 residues. CDR1 and CDR2 (germline): SGHTA, FQGNSA. The V segment lost 5 bases and the J segment 9 bases; nucleotides outside the gene matches: 9. Here the CDR3 reads CASSPRTGGLGEQFF. The CDR3 DNA is TGTGCCAGCAGCCCAAGGACAGGGGGCCTTGGTGAGCAGTTCTTC.